The clone carrying this T cell receptor beta chain was seen at least ten times. V lost 0 bases and J 6 bases, leaving 6 bases between the germline ends. The CDR3 contains 13 residues. This entry belongs to a study of molecular identifiers for immune sequencing clone quantification. Study context: Five portions were made in replicates from RNA of roughly 20,000 or 100,000 naive CD8 cells, and four underwent sequencing.

TCRdb processed the PCR reads anew with MiXCR; each CDR3 protein has one entry. The data contain 70,000 to 95,000 distinct CDR3 sequences, 19% of them seen just once; the ten biggest clones take up around 0.8%. Libraries of naive CD8 T cells were made from approximately 20,000 to 1,000,000 sorted cells. They used 10%, 30% or 50% RNA. In the sort, naive CD8 T cells were defined as CD8+CD4-CCR7+CD45RA+. Sequencing was performed on naive CD8+ T cells from blood, with Jurkat cell RNA spiked in. The subset was: FACS-sorted CD8+CD4-CCR7+CD45RA+ naive T cells. The chain has TRBV12-3 or TRBV12-4 and TRBJ1-5; no reliable D call. This receptor was taken from a human donor in good health. Some libraries in this study had Jurkat cell RNA spiked in. The CDR3 coding sequence is TGTGCCAGCAGTTTAGCGAACATTCAGCCCCAGCATTTT. It codes for CASSLANIQPQHF.